This TCR beta chain was observed in a study of vaccination and CD4 T cells after COVID-19. Study at large: Eight to ten convalescent patients had mild and one had severe PCR-confirmed SARS-CoV-2 disease. The convalescents included six males and four females, and among them two were Hispanic while seven were Caucasian. Study-level results: Within the convalescent patients, spike mono-reactivity was found in 304 of 307 vaccine-specific clones.

As concerns this clonotype: Its antigen is unknown.

Cultured CD4+ T cell DNA underwent sequencing with the Oncomine TCR Beta short-read assay. TCRdb processed the PCR reads anew with MiXCR; each CDR3 protein has one entry. This sample has 13,000 to 15,000 distinct CDR3 sequences, with 40% to 60% found just once. Treatment indicated: approximately 11-day PBMC culture with coronavirus spike peptide pools or control peptides (ViraFEST assay). Culture of 1.9 million or so PBMCs per well took place with 8.5 to 10 IU/ml IL-2 and around 10 ug/ml peptide pools. The germline V gene has CDR1 MRHNA and CDR2 SNTAGT. The CDR3 sequence is 15 residues long. V lost 3 bases to trimming and J lost 2 bases, with 11 bases between them.

The genes are TRBV6-4 and TRBJ1-3; D remains unclear. Sequenced material: cultured CD4+ T cells from blood, taken after SARS-CoV-2 vaccination. The receptor was isolated from a human donor with COVID-19. The CDR3 reads CASSESVGAGNTIYF. The CDR3 DNA reads TGTGCCAGCAGTGAGTCAGTCGGGGCTGGAAACACCATATATTTT.